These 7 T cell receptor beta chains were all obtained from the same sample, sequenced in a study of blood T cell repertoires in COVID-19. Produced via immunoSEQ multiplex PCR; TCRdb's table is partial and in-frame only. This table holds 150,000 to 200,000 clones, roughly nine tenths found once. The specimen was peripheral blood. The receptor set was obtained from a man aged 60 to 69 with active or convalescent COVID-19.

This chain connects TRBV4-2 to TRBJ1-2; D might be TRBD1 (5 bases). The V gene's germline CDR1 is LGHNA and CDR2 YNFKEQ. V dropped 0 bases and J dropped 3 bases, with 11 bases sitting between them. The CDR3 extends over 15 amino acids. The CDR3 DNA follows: TGTGCCAGCAGCCAAGATCGGAAAGGGGACTATGGCTACACCTTC. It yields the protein CASSQDRKGDYGYTF.

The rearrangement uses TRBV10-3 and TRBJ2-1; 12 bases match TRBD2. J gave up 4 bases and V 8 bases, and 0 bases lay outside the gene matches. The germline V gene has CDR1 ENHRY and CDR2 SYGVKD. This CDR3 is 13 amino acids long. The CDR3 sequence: CAIGLAGYNEQFF. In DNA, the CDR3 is TGTGCCATCGGACTAGCGGGGTACAATGAGCAGTTCTTC.

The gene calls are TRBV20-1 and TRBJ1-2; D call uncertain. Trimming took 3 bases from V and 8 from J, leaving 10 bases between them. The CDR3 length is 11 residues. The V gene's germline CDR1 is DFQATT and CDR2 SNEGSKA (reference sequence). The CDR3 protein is CSASDGFGYTF. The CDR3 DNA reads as TGCAGTGCTAGTGACGGTTTCGGCTACACCTTC.

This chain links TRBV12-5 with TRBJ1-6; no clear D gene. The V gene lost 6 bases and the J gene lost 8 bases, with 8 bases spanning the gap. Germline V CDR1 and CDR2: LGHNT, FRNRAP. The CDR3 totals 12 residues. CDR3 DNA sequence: TGTGCTAGTGGCGGGGTGGATTCACCCCTCCACTTT. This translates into CASGGVDSPLHF.

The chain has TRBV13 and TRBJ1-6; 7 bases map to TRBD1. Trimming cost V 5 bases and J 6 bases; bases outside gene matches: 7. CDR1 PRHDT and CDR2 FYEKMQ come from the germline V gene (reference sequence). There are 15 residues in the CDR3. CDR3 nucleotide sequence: TGTGCCAGCAGCCTAAGGACAGGTCTTAATTCACCCCTCCACTTT. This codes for CASSLRTGLNSPLHF.

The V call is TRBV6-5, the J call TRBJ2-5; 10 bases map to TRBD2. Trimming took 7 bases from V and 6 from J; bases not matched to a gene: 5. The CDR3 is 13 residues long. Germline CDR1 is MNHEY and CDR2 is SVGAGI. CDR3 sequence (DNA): TGTGCCAGCAAAAGCGGGGGGGCAAAGACCCAGTACTTC. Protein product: CASKSGGAKTQYF.

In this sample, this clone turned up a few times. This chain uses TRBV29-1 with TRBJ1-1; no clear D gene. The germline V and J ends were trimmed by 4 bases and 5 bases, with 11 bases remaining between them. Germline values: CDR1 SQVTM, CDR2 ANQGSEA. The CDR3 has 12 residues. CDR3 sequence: CSVGEGRTEAFF. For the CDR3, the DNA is TGCAGCGTTGGTGAGGGTAGGACTGAAGCTTTCTTT.